The clone carrying this T cell receptor (beta chain) was detected many times. One entry per CDR3 protein results from TCRdb running MiXCR on the 5' RACE reads. This sample has over 45,000 distinct CDR3 sequences, with about 5.8% found just once. The data belong to a study of spatial heterogeneity in lung cancer. Specified time point: sample taken at primary tumor resection. The source was PBMCs, collected at surgery. This clonotype was obtained from a male donor with early-stage non-small cell lung cancer.

CDR3 sequence (DNA): TGCGCCAGCAGCCAAGGGGCTAGCCGCTCGGATACAGATACGCAGTATTTT. Amino acid sequence: CASSQGASRSDTDTQYF. J is TRBJ2-3 and V is TRBV4-3, with D tentatively TRBD2 (5 bases). The germline V and J ends were trimmed by 1 base and 3 bases, with 17 bases remaining between them. CDR1 and CDR2 (germline): LGHNA, YSLEER. This CDR3 region has 17 residues.